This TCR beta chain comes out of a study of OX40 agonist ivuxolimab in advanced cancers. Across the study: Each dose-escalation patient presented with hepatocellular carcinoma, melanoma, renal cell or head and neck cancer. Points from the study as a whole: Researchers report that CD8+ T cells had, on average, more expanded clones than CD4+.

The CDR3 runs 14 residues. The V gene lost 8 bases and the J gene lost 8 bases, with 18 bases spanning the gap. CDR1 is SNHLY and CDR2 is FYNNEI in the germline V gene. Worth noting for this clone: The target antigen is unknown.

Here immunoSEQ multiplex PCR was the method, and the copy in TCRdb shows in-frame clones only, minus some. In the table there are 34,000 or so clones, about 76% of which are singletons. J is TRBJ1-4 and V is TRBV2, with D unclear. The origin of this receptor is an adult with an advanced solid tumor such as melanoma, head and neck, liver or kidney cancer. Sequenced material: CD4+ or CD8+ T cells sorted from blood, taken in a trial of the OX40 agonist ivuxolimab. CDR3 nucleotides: TGTGCCAGCCCGGAAGGGCCAATAGGGGAAAAACTGTTTTTT. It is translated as CASPEGPIGEKLFF.